Listed below are T cell receptor beta chains from one sample, sequenced in a study of post-analysis software for immune sequencing data. One entry per CDR3 protein results from TCRdb running MiXCR on the PCR reads. The profile shows approximately 770,000 distinct CDR3 sequences, more than 45% of them singletons. Source material: blood. These TCRs come from a girl aged 10-17 years with multiple sclerosis. The CDR3 runs from the conserved cysteine through the conserved F or W. The order of the fields is clone size, D gene, V gene, J gene, CDR3 DNA, CDR3 protein. The D gene is left open where the match is weak. Clone size is stated in some rows and not others, as once, few, many or a class when expanded.

clone size: few; D gene: NA; V gene: TRBV12-3/TRBV12-4; J gene: TRBJ1-2; CDR3 DNA: TGTGCCAGCAGCCCAAGGGGGGCGGCTAACTATGGCTACACCTTC; CDR3 protein: CASSPRGAANYGYTF
clone size: NA; D gene: TRBD1; V gene: TRBV5-5; J gene: TRBJ2-7; CDR3 DNA: TGTGCCAGCAGCTTGGACACCGGGACAGTCTTATACGAGCAGTACTTC; CDR3 protein: CASSLDTGTVLYEQYF
clone size: few; D gene: NA; V gene: TRBV7-9; J gene: TRBJ2-7; CDR3 DNA: TGTGCCAGCAGCTTAGCTCCCCAGGGATGGCAGTACTTC; CDR3 protein: CASSLAPQGWQYF
clone size: few; D gene: TRBD1; V gene: TRBV20-1; J gene: TRBJ1-2; CDR3 DNA: TGCAGTGCTAGGGGGACAGGTGCAAGTTGGGGCTACACCTTC; CDR3 protein: CSARGTGASWGYTF
clone size: few; D gene: TRBD2; V gene: TRBV6-6; J gene: TRBJ2-7; CDR3 DNA: TGTGCCAGCAGTTACCCCACTAGCGGATCCTACGAGCAGTACTTC; CDR3 protein: CASSYPTSGSYEQYF
clone size: few; D gene: TRBD2; V gene: TRBV7-9; J gene: TRBJ2-5; CDR3 DNA: TGTGCCAGCACCCGGGGGGTCCCACAAGAGACCCAGTACTTC; CDR3 protein: CASTRGVPQETQYF
clone size: NA; D gene: NA; V gene: TRBV4-2; J gene: TRBJ2-7; CDR3 DNA: TGTGCCAGCAGCCAAGTAGTTGGCGAGCAGTACTTC; CDR3 protein: CASSQVVGEQYF
clone size: NA; D gene: NA; V gene: TRBV7-9; J gene: TRBJ2-7; CDR3 DNA: TGTGCCAGCAGCTTATTATTACGGGGGACACACGTCTCCTACGAGCAGTACTTC; CDR3 protein: CASSLLLRGTHVSYEQYF
clone size: NA; D gene: NA; V gene: TRBV20-1; J gene: TRBJ2-2; CDR3 DNA: TGCAGTGCTAGGACGAACACCGGGGAGCTGTTTTTT; CDR3 protein: CSARTNTGELFF
clone size: NA; D gene: NA; V gene: TRBV5-5; J gene: TRBJ1-2; CDR3 DNA: TGTGCCAGCAGGGGAGGCTGGACGGATTATGGCTACACCTTC; CDR3 protein: CASRGGWTDYGYTF
clone size: NA; D gene: TRBD1; V gene: TRBV7-6; J gene: TRBJ1-1; CDR3 DNA: TGTGCCAGCAGCCCTTCAGGGGGCGGGACTGAAGCTTTCTTT; CDR3 protein: CASSPSGGGTEAFF
clone size: few; D gene: NA; V gene: TRBV29-1; J gene: TRBJ2-6; CDR3 DNA: TGCAGCGTTGAAGATCGGGGGGCAGGGGCCAACGTCCTGACTTTC; CDR3 protein: CSVEDRGAGANVLTF
clone size: few; D gene: TRBD2; V gene: TRBV28; J gene: TRBJ2-7; CDR3 DNA: TGTGCCAGCAGCTCTGGACTAGCGAGGTACGAGCAGTACTTC; CDR3 protein: CASSSGLARYEQYF
clone size: few; D gene: TRBD2; V gene: TRBV29-1; J gene: TRBJ2-3; CDR3 DNA: TGCAGCGTTGAAGATGGGATGATCCGGGGGGGTAGCACAGATACGCAGTATTTT; CDR3 protein: CSVEDGMIRGGSTDTQYF
clone size: few; D gene: NA; V gene: TRBV4-3; J gene: TRBJ2-5; CDR3 DNA: TGCGCCAGCAGCCAAGATAACAGGAGCGGACAGACCCAGTACTTC; CDR3 protein: CASSQDNRSGQTQYF
clone size: NA; D gene: TRBD2; V gene: TRBV6-2/TRBV6-3; J gene: TRBJ2-1; CDR3 DNA: TGTGCCAGCAGTCTTCGGGACTACCGTTACAATGAGCAGTTCTTC; CDR3 protein: CASSLRDYRYNEQFF
clone size: NA; D gene: TRBD1; V gene: TRBV15; J gene: TRBJ2-1; CDR3 DNA: TGTGCCACCAGCAGCCCGACAGGGAGCTCCTACAATGAGCAGTTCTTC; CDR3 protein: CATSSPTGSSYNEQFF
clone size: NA; D gene: NA; V gene: TRBV3-1; J gene: TRBJ2-5; CDR3 DNA: TGTGCCAGCACCGAAGAGCGGACCCAGTACTTC; CDR3 protein: CASTEERTQYF
clone size: NA; D gene: TRBD2; V gene: TRBV7-2; J gene: TRBJ2-5; CDR3 DNA: TGTGCCAGCAGCTTACGTACTAGCGGGACTAAAGAGACCCAGTACTTC; CDR3 protein: CASSLRTSGTKETQYF
clone size: NA; D gene: NA; V gene: TRBV29-1; J gene: TRBJ1-1; CDR3 DNA: TGCAGCGTTGCGAAGGGGACGGATGAAGCTTTCTTT; CDR3 protein: CSVAKGTDEAFF
clone size: NA; D gene: TRBD2; V gene: TRBV15; J gene: TRBJ2-3; CDR3 DNA: TGTGCCACCAGCAGAGGGGCTAGCGGGAGCACAGATACGCAGTATTTT; CDR3 protein: CATSRGASGSTDTQYF
clone size: NA; D gene: NA; V gene: TRBV12-3/TRBV12-4; J gene: TRBJ2-1; CDR3 DNA: TGTGCCAGCAGTCCATCCAGGTACGCCCATGAGCAGTTCTTC; CDR3 protein: CASSPSRYAHEQFF
clone size: many; D gene: NA; V gene: TRBV7-2; J gene: TRBJ2-1; CDR3 DNA: TGTGCCAGCACCAGACGGTTAGGTACCTACAATGAGCAGTTCTTC; CDR3 protein: CASTRRLGTYNEQFF
clone size: many; D gene: TRBD2; V gene: TRBV12-3/TRBV12-4; J gene: TRBJ2-1; CDR3 DNA: TGTGCCAGCAGTATCGGACTAGCGGGACCCCCGACGGGGCAGTTCTTC; CDR3 protein: CASSIGLAGPPTGQFF
clone size: few; D gene: NA; V gene: TRBV6-1; J gene: TRBJ1-2; CDR3 DNA: TGTGCCAGCAGTGAGGCGGTAGGGAAAACTTTCAACTATGGCTACACCTTC; CDR3 protein: CASSEAVGKTFNYGYTF
clone size: NA; D gene: TRBD1; V gene: TRBV15; J gene: TRBJ2-3; CDR3 DNA: TGTGCCACCAGCCGGGACAGGACCACAGATACGCAGTATTTT; CDR3 protein: CATSRDRTTDTQYF
clone size: NA; D gene: TRBD2; V gene: TRBV5-4; J gene: TRBJ2-3; CDR3 DNA: TGTGCCAGCAGTGGACTAGCGGGAGTAAGCACAGATACGCAGTATTTT; CDR3 protein: CASSGLAGVSTDTQYF
clone size: NA; D gene: NA; V gene: TRBV3-1; J gene: TRBJ2-7; CDR3 DNA: TGTGCCAGCAGCCTCCGACAGTCTTCCTACGAGCAGTACTTC; CDR3 protein: CASSLRQSSYEQYF
clone size: NA; D gene: NA; V gene: TRBV28; J gene: TRBJ2-7; CDR3 DNA: TGTGCCAGCAGTTTCACCGACTACGAGCAGTACTTC; CDR3 protein: CASSFTDYEQYF
clone size: NA; D gene: NA; V gene: TRBV10-3; J gene: TRBJ1-5; CDR3 DNA: TGTGCCATCAGTGAGTCTCCACCCCACAATCAGCCCCAGCATTTT; CDR3 protein: CAISESPPHNQPQHF
clone size: NA; D gene: NA; V gene: TRBV5-5; J gene: TRBJ2-5; CDR3 DNA: TGTGCCAGTTCCCGTAACGGGTTACAAGAGACCCAGTACTTC; CDR3 protein: CASSRNGLQETQYF
clone size: NA; D gene: NA; V gene: TRBV7-9; J gene: TRBJ2-3; CDR3 DNA: TGTGCCAGCTTTAGCACAGATACGCAGTATTTT; CDR3 protein: CASFSTDTQYF
clone size: few; D gene: TRBD1; V gene: TRBV10-3; J gene: TRBJ1-2; CDR3 DNA: TGTGCCATCAGTGAGCGACAGGGGCCCAATGGCTACACCTTC; CDR3 protein: CAISERQGPNGYTF
clone size: NA; D gene: TRBD2; V gene: TRBV12-3/TRBV12-4; J gene: TRBJ2-1; CDR3 DNA: TGTGCCAGCAGTATCCTAGCGGGAGTTGGAAATGAGCAGTTCTTC; CDR3 protein: CASSILAGVGNEQFF
clone size: NA; D gene: NA; V gene: TRBV12-3/TRBV12-4; J gene: TRBJ1-2; CDR3 DNA: TGTGCCAGCACCTATGGGACGGGAGGGGTTGGCTACACCTTC; CDR3 protein: CASTYGTGGVGYTF